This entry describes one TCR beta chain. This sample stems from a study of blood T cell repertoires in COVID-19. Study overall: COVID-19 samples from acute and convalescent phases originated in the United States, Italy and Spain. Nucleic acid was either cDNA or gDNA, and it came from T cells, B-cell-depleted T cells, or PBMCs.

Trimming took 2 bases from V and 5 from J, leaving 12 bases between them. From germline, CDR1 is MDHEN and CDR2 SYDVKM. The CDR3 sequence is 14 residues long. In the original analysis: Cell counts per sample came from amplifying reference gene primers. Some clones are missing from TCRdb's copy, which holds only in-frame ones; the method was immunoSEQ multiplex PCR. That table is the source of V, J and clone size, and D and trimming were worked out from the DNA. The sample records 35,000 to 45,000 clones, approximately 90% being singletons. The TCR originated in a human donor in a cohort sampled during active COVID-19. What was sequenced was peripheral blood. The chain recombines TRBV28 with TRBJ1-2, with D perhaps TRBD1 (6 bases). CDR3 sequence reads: CASSLHRQGYGYTF. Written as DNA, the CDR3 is TGTGCCAGCAGTTTACACCGGCAGGGGTATGGCTACACCTTC.